What follows are 4 T cell receptor beta chains derived from one specimen sequenced in a study of T cell responses to AZD1222 COVID-19 vaccine. Libraries were prepared by immunoSEQ multiplex PCR; TCRdb keeps only in-frame clonotypes and omits some of them. Of about 140,000 clones in the sample, 85% to 90% were seen once. Sequencing used peripheral blood, obtained on day 0 of AZD1222 vaccination. The receptors were sampled from an adult in good health.

This chain uses TRBV9 with TRBJ2-7; D unclear. CDR1 and CDR2 from the germline V gene are SGDLS and YYNGEE. The CDR3 loop spans 13 amino acids. V was trimmed by 0 bases and J by 7 bases, leaving 11 bases between them. The CDR3 DNA reads TGTGCCAGCAGCGTAGGGTCGAGTTTAGAGCAGTACTTC. It specifies CASSVGSSLEQYF.

This chain uses TRBV6-5 with TRBJ1-1; D gene uncertain. Germline CDR1 reads MNHEY; CDR2 reads SVGAGI. The CDR3 loop spans 14 amino acids. V dropped 7 bases and J dropped 1 base, with 13 bases sitting between them. The CDR3 DNA follows: TGTGCCAGCATGATGGAGTTCGGGAACACTGAAGCTTTCTTT. It is translated as CASMMEFGNTEAFF.

This rearrangement joins TRBV24-1 to TRBJ2-3; no firm D call. Trimming left V 3 bases short and J 3 bases short, with 12 bases between. The germline CDR1 and CDR2 sequences are KGHDR and SFDVKD. CDR3 length: 15 residues. As DNA, the CDR3 is TGTGCCACCAGTGATGACCGGGTGAGGACAGATACGCAGTATTTT. It translates to CATSDDRVRTDTQYF.

V usage is TRBV12-3 or TRBV12-4 and J usage is TRBJ1-2; no clear D. This CDR3 comprises 13 residues. V dropped 7 bases and J dropped 2 bases, with 11 bases sitting between them. DNA of the CDR3: TGTGCCAGCAAATCTGGGAAAAACTATGGCTACACCTTC. Translated, it gives CASKSGKNYGYTF.